This is a list of T cell receptor beta chains from one sample in a study of blood T cell repertoires in COVID-19. Generated by immunoSEQ multiplex PCR, the TCRdb table keeps only in-frame clones and is missing some. The table lists about 180,000 clones, 70% to 85% of them singletons. Sequences were obtained from PBMCs or T cells enriched from blood (not recorded which). The source of these receptors is a woman aged 50 to 60 who had recovered from COVID-19. Each CDR3 is given without its conserved first and last residue. Fields, in order: V gene, CDR3 protein.

TRBV10-1,ASSEGMTASGYSYNEQF
TRBV9,ASSVGTVLYNEQF
TRBV28,ASSAAFTNEKLF
TRBV30,AWSPGEKLF
TRBV10-3,AISETSGIKRKETQY
TRBV5-6,ASSPRAGASYGYT
TRBV6-5,ASSNSHSNTEAF
TRBV5-1,ASSSSDRYNEQF
TRBV11-2,ASSLARNQPQH
TRBV7-2,ASSLGPNEKLF
TRBV7-6,ASSFYSGNTIY
TRBV4-1,ASSQDMSGVTEAF
TRBV6-1,ASSEKRQGAAEAF
TRBV18,ASSPPATYTQY
TRBV7-8,ASSLPGNVAF
TRBV7-9,ASSPLGLAGNKQY